This entry lists 23 T cell receptor beta chains sequenced from one sample in a study of vaccination and CD4 T cells after COVID-19 (dated by TCRdb to 2021 to 2024). What the treatment or condition label conveys for this sample: approximately 11-day PBMC culture with coronavirus spike peptide pools or control peptides (ViraFEST assay). The library relied on PCR. This sample was sequenced with an Illumina iSeq 100. TCR sequencing of DNA from cultured CD4+ T cells used the Oncomine TCR Beta short-read assay at the Johns Hopkins FTIC core. TCRdb reprocessed the public reads (quality trimming at Q25 with fastp, clone calling with MiXCR) and kept in-frame beta chains. Each record represents a unique CDR3 protein, reported with the most common genes and DNA among its rows. Within this sample are 15,000 or so distinct CDR3 sequences, with about a third of them counted one time only. Roughly a third of the sample comes from the top ten.

Antigens for these TCRs are unknown. What was sequenced was cultured CD4+ T cells from blood. Receptors were obtained from a human donor with COVID-19.

This chain links TRBV12-3 or TRBV12-4 with TRBJ2-2; D possibly corresponds to TRBD2 (5 bases). Deletions cut 7 bases from V and 8 bases from J, with 20 bases between. The CDR3 covers 15 residues. CDR3 amino acids: CASIRRTAMGGELFF. CDR3 in DNA: TGTGCCAGCATTCGCCGGACTGCCATGGGGGGGGAGCTGTTTTTT.

CDR3 sequence reads: CASVPIGGGGYNEQFF. The CDR3, as DNA: TGTGCCAGCGTCCCGATCGGGGGCGGCGGCTACAATGAGCAGTTCTTC. The rearrangement joins TRBV25-1 to TRBJ2-1; D tentatively fits TRBD1 or TRBD2 (6 bases each). Trimming took 8 bases from V and 3 from J, leaving 20 bases between them. From germline, CDR1 is MGHDK and CDR2 SYGVNS. The CDR3 spans 16 residues. Complete variable domain (other parts from reference TRBV25-1 and TRBJ2-1): EADIYQTPRYLVIGTGKKITLECSQTMGHDKMYWYQQDPGMELHLIHYSYGVNSTEKGDLSSESTVSRIRTEHFPLTLESARPSHTSQYLCASVPIGGGGYNEQFFGPGTRLTVL.

This chain uses TRBV12-3 or TRBV12-4 with TRBJ2-1, with D uncertain. V lost 0 bases and J 8 bases, leaving 8 bases between the germline ends. This CDR3 spans 13 amino acids. The CDR3 region has the DNA TGTGCCAGCAGTTTAGCTTTTTCTGATGAGCAGTTCTTC. Translated: CASSLAFSDEQFF.

This clonotype turned up a few times. The chain has TRBV7-2 and TRBJ2-3; 11 nucleotides line up with TRBD2. Trimming removed 6 bases from V and 0 bases from J; junction bases left unmatched: 5. CDR3 size: 16 residues. Germline V gene sequence: CDR1 SGHTA, CDR2 FQGNSA. The CDR3 is CASRLAGGASTDTQYF. The CDR3 DNA sequence: TGTGCCAGCAGGCTAGCGGGGGGCGCTAGCACAGATACGCAGTATTTT.

The chain joins TRBV27 to TRBJ1-2; TRBD1 matches 7 bases. Germline values: CDR1 MNHEY, CDR2 SMNVEV (reference sequence). This CDR3 is built from 14 residues. Trimming removed 6 bases from V and 6 bases from J; junction bases left unmatched: 10. For the CDR3, the DNA is TGTGCCAGCAGGAGACAGGGCGGAATAAATGGCTACACCTTC. It is translated as CASRRQGGINGYTF.

This chain joins TRBV5-5 and TRBJ2-7, with D possibly being TRBD1 (6 bases). Trimming cost V 4 bases and J 5 bases, with 25 bases left between them. The CDR3 totals 17 residues. From germline, CDR1 is SGHKS and CDR2 YYEKEE (reference sequence). The CDR3 here is CASSHRVTGTSRDEQYF. The DNA of the CDR3 is TGTGCCAGCAGCCACCGGGTCACAGGGACCTCTAGGGACGAGCAGTACTTC.

The chain employs TRBV2 and TRBJ1-5; the match to TRBD1 covers 7 bases. Trimming took 8 bases from V and 0 from J; bases not matched to a gene: 4. This CDR3 contains 14 residues. Germline loops: CDR1 SNHLY, CDR2 FYNNEI. CDR3 sequence reads: CASLQGPSNQPQHF. The CDR3 DNA sequence: TGTGCCAGCCTACAGGGGCCTAGCAATCAGCCCCAGCATTTT.

In this sample, this clonotype turned up a few times. CDR3 region: CASSFPRVADTQYF. The CDR3 coding sequence is TGTGCCAGCAGCTTCCCCAGGGTGGCAGATACGCAGTATTTT. J is TRBJ2-3 and V is TRBV7-9; D may be TRBD1 (5 bases). Trimming pared 3 bases from V and 4 bases from J, leaving 11 bases between. CDR1 is SEHNR and CDR2 is FQNEAQ in the germline V gene (reference sequence). The length of the CDR3 is 14 residues.

The CDR3 nucleotides are TGTGCCAGCAAGGTAGCAGTTACTAGCAATCAGCCCCAGCATTTT. It yields the protein CASKVAVTSNQPQHF. The rearrangement joins TRBV2 to TRBJ1-5; D gene ambiguous. This CDR3 is built from 15 residues. V lost 7 bases and J lost 0, with 13 bases in between. Germline-derived CDR1 and CDR2 are SNHLY and FYNNEI.

This clonotype was observed a handful of times. The DNA of the CDR3 is TGTGCCAGCAGCCCGGGTACTTACACTGAAGCTTTCTTT. Translating it yields CASSPGTYTEAFF. The chain combines TRBV6-1 with TRBJ1-1; D unresolved. Looked up from germline, CDR1 is MNHNS and CDR2 is SASEGT. This CDR3 region has 13 residues. The V end lost 6 bases, the J end lost 3 bases, and 11 bases lay between the germline ends.

The J gene is TRBJ2-1, the V gene TRBV11-2, with a weak D call TRBD1 (5 bases). The CDR3 is 15 amino acids. V was pared by 4 bases and J by 2 bases, with 12 bases between. CDR1 and CDR2 (germline): SGHAT, FQNNGV. CDR3 in amino acids: CASSSKGFPYNEQFF. The CDR3 nucleotides read TGTGCCAGCAGCTCGAAGGGGTTCCCCTACAATGAGCAGTTCTTC.

This clonotype was detected only a few times. The genes are TRBV6-1 and TRBJ1-5; D is uncertain. CDR1 is MNHNS, CDR2 SASEGT, per germline. The germline V and J ends were trimmed by 6 bases and 2 bases, with 8 bases remaining between them. CDR3 length: 13 amino acids. Here the CDR3 DNA reads TGTGCCAGCAGCGTTCAGGGCAATCAGCCCCAGCATTTT. It specifies CASSVQGNQPQHF.

Only a few counts were recorded for this clonotype. The rearrangement uses TRBV7-8 and TRBJ1-5, with 9 bases matching TRBD1. J was trimmed by 4 bases and V by 4 bases; bases with no gene match: 5. The CDR3 length is 15 residues. Looked up from germline, CDR1 is SGHVS and CDR2 is FQNEAQ. This CDR3 reads CASSSTGGRNQPQHF. CDR3 sequence (DNA): TGTGCCAGCAGCTCAACAGGGGGCCGGAATCAGCCCCAGCATTTT.

This clonotype was picked up a small number of times. The chain employs TRBV7-9 and TRBJ2-3; TRBD2 aligns across 14 bases. The V and J ends lost 5 bases and 8 bases, in that order; junction bases with no gene match: 18. Germline V CDR1 and CDR2: SEHNR, FQNEAQ (reference sequence). This CDR3 is built from 19 residues. The CDR3 spells CASSVRTSGGKSLIGTQYF. The CDR3 DNA sequence: TGTGCCAGCAGCGTTAGGACTAGCGGGGGGAAGTCGTTGATCGGTACGCAGTATTTT.

This chain uses TRBV16 with TRBJ1-1; the D gene is possibly TRBD1 (6 bases). CDR1 KGHSY and CDR2 FQNENV come from the germline V gene. With 5 bases removed from V and 4 bases from J, the gap between germline ends came to 14 bases. The CDR3 length is 14 residues. The chain's CDR3 is CASSKGWGPTEAFF. CDR3 bases: TGTGCCAGCAGCAAAGGGTGGGGGCCCACTGAAGCTTTCTTT.

The chain employs TRBV5-1 and TRBJ2-5, with D hard to call. This CDR3 is 14 amino acids long. CDR1 is SGHRS, CDR2 YFSETQ, per germline. V was trimmed by 1 base and J by 5 bases, leaving 12 bases between them. The CDR3 loop reads CASSLFDNEETQYF. The CDR3 DNA follows: TGCGCCAGCAGCTTGTTTGATAATGAGGAGACCCAGTACTTC.

In its sample, this clonotype was seen a few times. The J gene is TRBJ1-6, the V gene TRBV6-1, with D uncertain. The V end lost 6 bases, the J end lost 7 bases, and 13 bases lay between the germline ends. CDR1 MNHNS and CDR2 SASEGT come from the germline V gene. This CDR3 contains 14 residues. CDR3 in amino acids: CASRSGSRNSPLHF. CDR3 DNA sequence: TGTGCCAGCAGATCCGGGTCCCGGAATTCACCCCTCCACTTT.

Details on this clonotype: The junction and the germline gene differ at one end; a read error may be behind it. The V gene is TRBV6-1, the J gene TRBJ1-1; a weak D match, TRBD1 (5 bases). This CDR3 is built from 14 residues. Germline CDR1 MNHNS, CDR2 SASEGT. The CDR3 spells CAGRDEGQWTEAFF. CDR3 DNA sequence: TGTGCCGGCAGAGACGAGGGGCAGTGGACTGAAGCTTTCTTT.

The chain links TRBV5-1 to TRBJ2-1; 8 bases line up with TRBD1. Trimming at V came to 1 base and at J to 6 bases, leaving 12 bases not matched to a gene. In germline, CDR1 is SGHRS, CDR2 YFSETQ. This CDR3 contains 17 residues. The CDR3 bases are TGCGCCAGCAGCTTGACCGGCGGGACAGGAGGTCGCAATGAGCAGTTCTTC. Its protein product is CASSLTGGTGGRNEQFF.

V usage is TRBV5-4 and J usage is TRBJ1-6; 9 bases match TRBD1. CDR1 SGHNT and CDR2 YYREEE come from the germline V gene (reference sequence). This CDR3 contains 16 residues. The junction had 11 bases not matched to a gene; V was cut back by 6 bases and J by 7 bases. CDR3 sequence (DNA): TGTGCCAGCAAATTTCACCCGGGACAGGGAAATTCACCCCTCCACTTT. Translated: CASKFHPGQGNSPLHF. Full variable domain (remainder filled in from reference TRBV5-4 and TRBJ1-6): ETGVTQSPTHLIKTRGQQVTLRCSSQSGHNTVSWYQQALGQGPQFIFQYYREEENGRGNFPPRFSGLQFPNYSSELNVNALELDDSALYLCASKFHPGQGNSPLHFGNGTRLTVT.

This chain joins TRBV12-5 and TRBJ1-2; perhaps TRBD1 as D (6 bases). Trimming pared 6 bases from V and 7 bases from J, leaving 18 bases between. The length of the CDR3 is 14 residues. The V gene's germline CDR1 is LGHNT and CDR2 FRNRAP. In DNA form, the CDR3 reads TGTGCTAGTGGCCGGGGGCACTCCCGACTTGGCTACACCTTC. Encoded protein: CASGRGHSRLGYTF.

The gene calls are TRBV5-4 and TRBJ2-5; D possibly corresponds to TRBD2 (5 bases). Germline lookup yields CDR1 SGHNT and CDR2 YYREEE (reference sequence). Trimming took 3 bases from V and 4 from J, leaving 10 bases between them. The CDR3 is 13 amino acids. This chain's CDR3 is CASSSPDLETQYF. The CDR3 bases are TGTGCCAGCAGCTCCCCGGACTTAGAGACCCAGTACTTC.

This clonotype was observed a single time. This chain uses TRBV5-1 with TRBJ2-2; D is possibly TRBD1 (5 bases). The CDR3 extends over 18 amino acids. Germline assignment: CDR1 SGHRS and CDR2 YFSETQ. Between the trimmed V and J ends, which lost 4 bases and 1 base, there was a span of 20 bases. This CDR3 reads CASSQINTGSLNTGELFF. CDR3 DNA: TGCGCCAGCAGCCAAATTAACACAGGTTCCTTGAACACCGGGGAGCTGTTTTTT.